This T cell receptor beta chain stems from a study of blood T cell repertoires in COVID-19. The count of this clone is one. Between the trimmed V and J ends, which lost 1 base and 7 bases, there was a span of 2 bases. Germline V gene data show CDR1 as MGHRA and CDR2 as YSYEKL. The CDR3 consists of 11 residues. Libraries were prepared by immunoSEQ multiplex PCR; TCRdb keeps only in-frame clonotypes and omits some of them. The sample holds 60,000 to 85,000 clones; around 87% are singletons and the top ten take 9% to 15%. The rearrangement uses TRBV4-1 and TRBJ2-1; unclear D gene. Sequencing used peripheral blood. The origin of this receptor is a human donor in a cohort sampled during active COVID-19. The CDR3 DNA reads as TGCGCCAGCAGCCAAGTAAATGAGCAGTTCTTC. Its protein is CASSQVNEQFF.